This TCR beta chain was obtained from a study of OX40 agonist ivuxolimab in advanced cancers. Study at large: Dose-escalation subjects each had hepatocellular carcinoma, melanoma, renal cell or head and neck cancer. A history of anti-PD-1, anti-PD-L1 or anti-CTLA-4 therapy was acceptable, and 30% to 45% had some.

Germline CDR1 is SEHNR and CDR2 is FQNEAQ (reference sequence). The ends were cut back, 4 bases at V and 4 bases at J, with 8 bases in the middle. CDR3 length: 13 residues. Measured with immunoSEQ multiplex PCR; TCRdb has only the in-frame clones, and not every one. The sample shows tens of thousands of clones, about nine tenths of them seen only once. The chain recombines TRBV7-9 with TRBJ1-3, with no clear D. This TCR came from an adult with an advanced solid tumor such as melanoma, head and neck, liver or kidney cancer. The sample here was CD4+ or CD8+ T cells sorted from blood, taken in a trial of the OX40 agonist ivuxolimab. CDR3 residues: CASSSQTGNTIYF. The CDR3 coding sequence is TGTGCCAGCAGCTCTCAAACGGGAAACACCATATATTTT.